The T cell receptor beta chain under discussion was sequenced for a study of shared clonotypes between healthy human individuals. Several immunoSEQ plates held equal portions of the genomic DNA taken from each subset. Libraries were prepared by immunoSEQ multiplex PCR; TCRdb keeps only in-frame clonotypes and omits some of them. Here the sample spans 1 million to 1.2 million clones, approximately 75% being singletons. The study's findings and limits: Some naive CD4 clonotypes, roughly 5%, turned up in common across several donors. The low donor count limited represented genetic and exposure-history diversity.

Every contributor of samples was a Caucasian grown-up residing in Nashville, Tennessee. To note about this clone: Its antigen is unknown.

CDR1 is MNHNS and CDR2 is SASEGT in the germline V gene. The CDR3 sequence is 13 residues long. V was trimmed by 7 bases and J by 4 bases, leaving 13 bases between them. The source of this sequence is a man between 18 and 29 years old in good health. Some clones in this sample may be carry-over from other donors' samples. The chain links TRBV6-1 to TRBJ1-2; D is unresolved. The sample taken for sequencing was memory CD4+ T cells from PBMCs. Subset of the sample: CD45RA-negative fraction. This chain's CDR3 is CASTPGMGYGYTF. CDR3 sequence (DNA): TGTGCCAGCACTCCGGGTATGGGCTATGGCTACACCTTC.